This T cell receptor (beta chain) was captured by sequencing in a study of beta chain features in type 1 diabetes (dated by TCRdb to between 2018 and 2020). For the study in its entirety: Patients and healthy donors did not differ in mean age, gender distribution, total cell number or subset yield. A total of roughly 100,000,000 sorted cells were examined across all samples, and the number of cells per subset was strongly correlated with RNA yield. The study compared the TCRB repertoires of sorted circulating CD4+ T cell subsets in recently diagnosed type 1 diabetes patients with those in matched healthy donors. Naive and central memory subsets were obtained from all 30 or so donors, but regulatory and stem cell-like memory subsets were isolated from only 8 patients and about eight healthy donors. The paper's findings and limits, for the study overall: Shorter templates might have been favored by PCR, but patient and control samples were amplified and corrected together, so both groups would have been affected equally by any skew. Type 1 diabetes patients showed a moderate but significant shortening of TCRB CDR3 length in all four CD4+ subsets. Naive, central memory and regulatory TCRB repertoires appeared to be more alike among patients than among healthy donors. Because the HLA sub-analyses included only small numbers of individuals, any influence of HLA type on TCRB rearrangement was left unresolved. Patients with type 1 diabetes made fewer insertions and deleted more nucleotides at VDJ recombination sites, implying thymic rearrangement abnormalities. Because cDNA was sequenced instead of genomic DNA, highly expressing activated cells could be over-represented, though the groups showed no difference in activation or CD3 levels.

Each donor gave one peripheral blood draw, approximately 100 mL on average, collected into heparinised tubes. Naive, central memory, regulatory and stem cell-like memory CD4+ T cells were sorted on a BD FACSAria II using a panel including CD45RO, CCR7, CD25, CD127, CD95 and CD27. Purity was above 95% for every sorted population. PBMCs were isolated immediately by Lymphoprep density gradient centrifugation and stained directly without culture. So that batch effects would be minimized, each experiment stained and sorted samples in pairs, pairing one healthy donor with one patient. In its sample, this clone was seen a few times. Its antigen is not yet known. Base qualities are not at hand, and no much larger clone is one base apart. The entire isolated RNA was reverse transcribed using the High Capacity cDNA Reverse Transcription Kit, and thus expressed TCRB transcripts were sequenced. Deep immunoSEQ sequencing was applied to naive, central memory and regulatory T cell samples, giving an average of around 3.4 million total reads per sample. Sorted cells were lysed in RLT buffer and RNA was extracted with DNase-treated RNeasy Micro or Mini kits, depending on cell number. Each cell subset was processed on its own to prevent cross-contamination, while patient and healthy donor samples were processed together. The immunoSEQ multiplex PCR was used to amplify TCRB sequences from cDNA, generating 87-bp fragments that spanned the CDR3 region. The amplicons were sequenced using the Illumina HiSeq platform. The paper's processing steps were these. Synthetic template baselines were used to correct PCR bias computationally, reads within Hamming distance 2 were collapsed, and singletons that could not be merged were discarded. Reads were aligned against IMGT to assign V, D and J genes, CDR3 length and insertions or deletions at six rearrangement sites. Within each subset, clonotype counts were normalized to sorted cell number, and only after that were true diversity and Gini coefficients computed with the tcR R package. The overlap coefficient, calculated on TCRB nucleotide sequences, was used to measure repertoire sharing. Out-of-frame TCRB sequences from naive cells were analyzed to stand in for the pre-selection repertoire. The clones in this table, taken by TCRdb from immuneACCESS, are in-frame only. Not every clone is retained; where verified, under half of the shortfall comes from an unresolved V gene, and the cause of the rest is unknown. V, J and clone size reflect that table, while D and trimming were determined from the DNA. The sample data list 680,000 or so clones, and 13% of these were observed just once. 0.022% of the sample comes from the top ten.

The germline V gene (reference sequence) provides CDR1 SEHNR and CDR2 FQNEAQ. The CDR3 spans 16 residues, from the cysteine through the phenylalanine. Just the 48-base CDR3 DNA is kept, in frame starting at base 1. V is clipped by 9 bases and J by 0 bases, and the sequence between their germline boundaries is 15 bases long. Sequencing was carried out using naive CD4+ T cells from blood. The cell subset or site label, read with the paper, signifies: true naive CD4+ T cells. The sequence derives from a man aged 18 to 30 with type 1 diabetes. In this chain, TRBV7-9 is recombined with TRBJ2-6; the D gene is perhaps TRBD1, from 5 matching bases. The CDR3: CASLGAVSSGANVLTF. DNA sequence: TGTGCCAGTCTAGGGGCGGTATCCTCTGGGGCCAACGTCCTGACTTTC.